The clone carrying this TCR beta chain was detected a few times. Nominally healthy donors were sampled, though unrecorded immune exposures were likely. PCR primers comprised 60 Vbeta and 13 Jbeta primers. Assay: immunoSEQ multiplex PCR; the TCRdb copy retains only in-frame clones and omits some. The sample lists about 200,000 clones, over 70% occurring once. The data were obtained in a study of cytomegalovirus exposure and HLA in healthy donors. Germline values: CDR1 MGHDK, CDR2 SYGVNS. The ends were cut back, 3 bases at V and 3 bases at J, with 14 bases in the middle. This CDR3 comprises 15 residues. The rearrangement joins TRBV25-1 to TRBJ1-2; D remains ambiguous. Sequencing used PBMCs. The clonotype comes from a man aged 30 to 45 in good health and CMV-seronegative. CDR3 loop: CASSEHQRGHYGYTF. In DNA form, the CDR3 reads TGTGCCAGCAGTGAGCATCAAAGAGGCCACTATGGCTACACCTTC.